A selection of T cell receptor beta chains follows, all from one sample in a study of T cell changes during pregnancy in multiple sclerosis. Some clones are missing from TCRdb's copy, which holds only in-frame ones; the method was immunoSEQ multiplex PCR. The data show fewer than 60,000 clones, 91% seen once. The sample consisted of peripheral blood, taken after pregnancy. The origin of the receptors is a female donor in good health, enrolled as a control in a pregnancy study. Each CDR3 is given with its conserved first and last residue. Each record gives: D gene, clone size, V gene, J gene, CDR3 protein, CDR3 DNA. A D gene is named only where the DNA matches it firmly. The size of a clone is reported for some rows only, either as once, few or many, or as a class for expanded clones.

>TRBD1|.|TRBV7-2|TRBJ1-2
CASSPGTVNYGYTF
TGTGCCAGCAGTCCTGGGACAGTTAACTATGGCTACACCTTC
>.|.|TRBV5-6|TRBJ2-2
CASSPNIFTGVPNTGELFF
TGTGCCAGCAGCCCGAATATTTTTACGGGGGTCCCGAACACCGGGGAGCTGTTTTTT
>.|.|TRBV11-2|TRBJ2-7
CASSFDRPYEQYF
TGTGCCAGCAGCTTCGACAGACCCTACGAGCAGTACTTC
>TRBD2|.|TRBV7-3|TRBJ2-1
CASSRRGGSASNEQFF
TGTGCCAGCTCCCGACGGGGGGGTAGCGCGAGCAATGAGCAGTTCTTC
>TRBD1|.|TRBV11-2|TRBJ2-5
CASSPKGAIETQYF
TGTGCCAGCAGCCCGAAGGGGGCAATAGAGACCCAGTACTTC
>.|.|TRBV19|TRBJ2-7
CASSYRVDYEQYF
TGTGCCAGTAGTTACAGGGTTGACTACGAGCAGTACTTC
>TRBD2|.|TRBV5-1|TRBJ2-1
CASSLGVAGGSEQFF
TGCGCCAGCAGCCTCGGGGTAGCGGGAGGGTCTGAGCAGTTCTTC
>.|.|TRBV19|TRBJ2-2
CASSINGAGTGELFF
TGTGCCAGTAGTATCAACGGGGCGGGGACCGGGGAGCTGTTTTTT
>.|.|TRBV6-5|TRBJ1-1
CASSYSEMVNTEAFF
TGTGCCAGCAGTTACTCGGAGATGGTAAACACTGAAGCTTTCTTT
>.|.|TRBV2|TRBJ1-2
CASMDSQVYGYTF
TGTGCCAGCATGGACAGCCAGGTCTATGGCTACACCTTC
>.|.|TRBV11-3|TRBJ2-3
CASSLAGDTQYF
TGTGCCAGCAGCTTAGCGGGAGATACGCAGTATTTT
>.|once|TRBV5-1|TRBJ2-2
CASSLEPTTGELFF
TGCGCCAGCAGCTTGGAGCCTACTACCGGGGAGCTGTTTTTT
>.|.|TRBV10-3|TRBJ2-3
CATQDGSTDTQYF
TGTGCCACCCAAGACGGGAGCACAGATACGCAGTATTTT
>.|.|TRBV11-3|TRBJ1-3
CASSWAGDLRSGNTIYF
TGTGCCAGCAGCTGGGCAGGTGACCTCCGCTCTGGAAACACCATATATTTT
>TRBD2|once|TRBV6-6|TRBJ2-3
CASSYSGLVPDTQYF
TGTGCCAGCAGTTACTCTGGACTAGTCCCAGATACGCAGTATTTT
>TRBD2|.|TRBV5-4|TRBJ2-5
CASSPAGGRETQYF
TGTGCCAGCAGTCCAGCGGGGGGGCGAGAGACCCAGTACTTC
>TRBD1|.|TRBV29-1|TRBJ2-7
CSVPGGAGEQYF
TGCAGCGTTCCAGGGGGCGCGGGGGAGCAGTACTTC
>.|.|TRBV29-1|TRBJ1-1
CSVEEGTLNTEAFF
TGCAGCGTTGAAGAGGGGACTCTGAACACTGAAGCTTTCTTT
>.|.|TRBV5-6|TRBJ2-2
CASTKGVTGELFF
TGTGCCAGCACCAAGGGGGTGACCGGGGAGCTGTTTTTT
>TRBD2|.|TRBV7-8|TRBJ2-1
CASSLARRGGYSYNEQFF
TGTGCCAGCAGCTTAGCGCGTCGCGGGGGATACTCCTACAATGAGCAGTTCTTC
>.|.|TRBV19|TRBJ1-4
CASSFSGEKLFF
TGTGCCAGTAGTTTCTCAGGTGAAAAACTGTTTTTT
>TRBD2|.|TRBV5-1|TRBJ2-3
CASSSGLITDTQYF
TGCGCCAGCAGTTCGGGACTAATCACAGATACGCAGTATTTT
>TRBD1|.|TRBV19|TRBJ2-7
CASSIVTGDLGEQYF
TGTGCCAGTAGTATAGTAACAGGGGACCTGGGAGAGCAGTACTTC
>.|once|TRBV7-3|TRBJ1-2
CASSLGAGHGYTF
TGTGCCAGCAGCTTAGGGGCAGGGCATGGCTACACCTTC
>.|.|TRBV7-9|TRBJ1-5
CASSSRGDSNQPQHF
TGTGCCAGCAGCTCCCGCGGGGATAGCAATCAGCCCCAGCATTTT
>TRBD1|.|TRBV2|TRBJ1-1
CASSPDRGRGAFF
TGTGCCAGCAGCCCTGACAGGGGCCGGGGAGCTTTCTTT
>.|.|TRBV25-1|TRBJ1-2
CASSGYWGGSDGYTF
TGTGCCAGCAGTGGCTACTGGGGGGGATCCGATGGCTACACCTTC
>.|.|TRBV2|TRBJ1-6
CASSSRGEGNSPLHF
TGTGCCAGCAGTTCACGGGGGGAGGGGAATTCACCCCTCCACTTT
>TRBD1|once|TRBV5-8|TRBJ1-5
CASSSTGLTGGQEPQHF
TGTGCCAGCAGCTCGACGGGCTTGACAGGGGGCCAGGAGCCCCAGCATTTT
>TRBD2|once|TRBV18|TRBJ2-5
CASSSSGARLKETQYF
TGTGCCAGCTCATCCAGCGGGGCCCGCTTAAAAGAGACCCAGTACTTC
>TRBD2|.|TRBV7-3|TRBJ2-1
CASGLAGAYNEQFF
TGTGCCAGCGGACTAGCGGGGGCCTACAATGAGCAGTTCTTC
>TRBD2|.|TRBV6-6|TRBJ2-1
CASSYAGGDPREQFF
TGTGCCAGCAGTTACGCGGGAGGAGACCCCAGGGAGCAGTTCTTC
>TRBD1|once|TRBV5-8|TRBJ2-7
CASSLFGQGPYEQYF
TGTGCCAGCAGCTTATTTGGACAGGGCCCCTACGAGCAGTACTTC
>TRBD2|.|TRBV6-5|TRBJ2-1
CASSYTSGGAVEQFF
TGTGCCAGCAGTTACACTAGCGGGGGGGCCGTTGAGCAGTTCTTC
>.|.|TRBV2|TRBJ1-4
CASSEKRSSVEKLFF
TGTGCCAGCAGTGAAAAGAGGAGTAGCGTGGAAAAACTGTTTTTT
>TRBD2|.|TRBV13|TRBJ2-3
CASSSSRGGVTDTQYF
TGTGCCAGCAGCTCATCGCGGGGGGGCGTAACAGATACGCAGTATTTT
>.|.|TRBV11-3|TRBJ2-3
CASSFRRTVSTDTQYF
TGTGCCAGCAGCTTTCGGCGGACAGTAAGCACAGATACGCAGTATTTT
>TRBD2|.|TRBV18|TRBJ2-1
CASSLPGLGQFF
TGTGCCAGCTCACTGCCGGGACTAGGGCAGTTCTTC
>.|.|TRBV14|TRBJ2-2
CASSSDTGELFF
TGTGCCAGCAGTTCGGACACCGGGGAGCTGTTTTTT
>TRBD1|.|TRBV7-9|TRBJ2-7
CASSWDSASGQYF
TGTGCCAGCAGCTGGGACAGTGCTTCCGGGCAGTACTTC
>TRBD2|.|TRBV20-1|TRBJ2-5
CSAYGGSQYF
TGCAGTGCTTACGGGGGGTCCCAGTACTTC
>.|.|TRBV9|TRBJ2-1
CASSVDGTIYNEQFF
TGTGCCAGCAGCGTAGACGGGACAATTTACAATGAGCAGTTCTTC
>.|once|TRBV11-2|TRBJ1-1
CASSLSAMNTEAFF
TGTGCCAGCAGCTTAAGCGCGATGAACACTGAAGCTTTCTTT
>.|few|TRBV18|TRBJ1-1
CASSPGALGAFF
TGTGCCAGCTCACCAGGGGCTCTTGGGGCTTTCTTT
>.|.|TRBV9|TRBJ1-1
CASSALSLSTEAFF
TGTGCCAGCAGCGCCCTAAGTCTTTCGACTGAAGCTTTCTTT
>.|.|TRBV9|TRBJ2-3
CASSAQGTDTQYF
TGTGCCAGCAGCGCACAGGGCACAGATACGCAGTATTTT
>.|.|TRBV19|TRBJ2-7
CASSPSRGQSSYEQYF
TGTGCCAGTAGTCCCTCGCGTGGACAGAGCTCCTACGAGCAGTACTTC
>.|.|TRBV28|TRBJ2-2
CAGRAATGELFF
TGTGCCGGGCGAGCGGCCACCGGGGAGCTGTTTTTT
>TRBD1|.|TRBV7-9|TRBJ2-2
CASSSPADRAFTGELFF
TGTGCCAGCAGCTCCCCTGCAGACAGGGCTTTCACCGGGGAGCTGTTTTTT
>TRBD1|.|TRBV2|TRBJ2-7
CASSFRDREYRLEQYF
TGTGCCAGCAGTTTTCGAGACAGGGAGTACCGTCTCGAGCAGTACTTC
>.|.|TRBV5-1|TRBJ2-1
CASSLRSGGDEQFF
TGCGCCAGCAGCTTAAGGTCAGGAGGTGATGAGCAGTTCTTC
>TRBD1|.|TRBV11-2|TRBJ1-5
CASSLGQASNQPQHF
TGTGCCAGCAGCCTCGGACAGGCCTCCAATCAGCCCCAGCATTTT
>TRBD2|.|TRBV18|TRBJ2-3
CASSPTSVNTDTQYF
TGTGCCAGCTCACCGACTAGCGTGAACACAGATACGCAGTATTTT
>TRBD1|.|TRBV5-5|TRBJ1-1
CASSPDRGRDTEAFF
TGTGCCAGCAGCCCAGACAGGGGAAGGGACACTGAAGCTTTCTTT
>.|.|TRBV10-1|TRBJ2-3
CASSETGRSTDTQYF
TGCGCCAGCAGTGAGACGGGAAGGAGCACAGATACGCAGTATTTT
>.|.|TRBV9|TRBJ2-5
CASGRGHGETQYF
TGTGCCAGCGGAAGGGGCCATGGAGAGACCCAGTACTTC
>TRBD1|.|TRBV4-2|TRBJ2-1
CASSQVGDRGLYNEQFF
TGTGCCAGCAGCCAAGTTGGAGACAGGGGCCTCTACAATGAGCAGTTCTTC
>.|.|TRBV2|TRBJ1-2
CASSEQTNYGYTF
TGTGCCAGCAGTGAACAGACTAACTATGGCTACACCTTC
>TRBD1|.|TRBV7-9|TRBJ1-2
CASSRGGQYQYGYTF
TGTGCCAGCAGCCGAGGGGGACAGTACCAATATGGCTACACCTTC